This T cell receptor beta chain stems from a study of control samples from healthy donors and cancer patients. The assay was immunoSEQ multiplex PCR, and TCRdb's table has in-frame clones only and misses some. The sample includes over 150,000 clones, 90% to 95% of them seen just once. Trimming took off 1 base at V and 7 bases at J, with 18 bases between the two ends. Per the germline V gene, CDR1 is SGHRS and CDR2 is YFSETQ. This CDR3 is 16 amino acids long. Sample: blood. This chain connects TRBV5-1 to TRBJ2-1; perhaps TRBD2 as D (6 bases). This TCR was sampled from a man younger than 30 in good health. Here the CDR3 reads CASSLLVASVGNEQFF. The DNA of the CDR3 is TGCGCCAGCAGCTTGCTCGTCGCTAGCGTTGGGAATGAGCAGTTCTTC.